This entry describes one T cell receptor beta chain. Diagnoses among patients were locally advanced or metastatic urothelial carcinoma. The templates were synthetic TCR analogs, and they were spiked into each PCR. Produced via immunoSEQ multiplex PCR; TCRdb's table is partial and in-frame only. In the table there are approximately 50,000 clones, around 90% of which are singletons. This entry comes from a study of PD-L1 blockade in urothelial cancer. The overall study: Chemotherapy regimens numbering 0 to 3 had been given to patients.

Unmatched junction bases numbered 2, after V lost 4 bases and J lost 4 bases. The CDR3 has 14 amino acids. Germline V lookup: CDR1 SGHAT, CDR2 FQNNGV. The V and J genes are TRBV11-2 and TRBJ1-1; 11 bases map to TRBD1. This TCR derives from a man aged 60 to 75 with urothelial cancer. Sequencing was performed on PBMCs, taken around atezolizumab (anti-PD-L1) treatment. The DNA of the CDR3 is TGTGCCAGCAGCTCCGGGACAGGGGGCACTGAAGCTTTCTTT. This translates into CASSSGTGGTEAFF.